This record covers a single T cell receptor beta chain. These data originate in a study of PD-1 blockade in mismatch repair-deficient tumors. The CDR3 extends over 13 amino acids. V dropped 6 bases and J dropped 9; count of bases not matched to a gene: 7. Germline V gene lookup returns CDR1 MNHEY and CDR2 SVGAGI. Only in-frame clones appear in the TCRdb table, and some are missing; sequencing was by immunoSEQ multiplex PCR. The sample has some 120,000 clones, roughly nine tenths seen once. This clonotype was sampled from an adult with mismatch repair-deficient cancer. The starting material was peripheral blood, obtained 44 weeks after starting pembrolizumab. The rearrangement joins TRBV6-5 to TRBJ2-1; 8 nucleotides agree with TRBD2. The CDR3 bases are TGTGCCAGCAGGCCGGGGGGGGCGTCTGAGCAGTTCTTC. This encodes CASRPGGASEQFF.